This T cell receptor (beta chain) was documented in a study of PD-L1 blockade in urothelial cancer (dated by TCRdb to the late 2010s). The study in broad terms: Therapy was started in the mid-2010s for all patients, and atezolizumab 1,200 mg was administered intravenously every 3 weeks. Twenty-five of 29 patients were males with bladder-origin urothelial cancer, and about 65% of the roughly 30 reported a prior smoking history. Patients had an ECOG performance status of 0 or 1 and had received between 0 and 3 prior chemotherapy regimens. Blood samples were analyzed at 3 weeks after treatment start (second dose) and at 6 weeks after treatment start. Blood samples yielded a median of about 150,000 T cells and more than 80,000 unique TCRs, with median clonality around 0.084. Somatic, immune and clinical correlates of response to PD-L1 blockade with atezolizumab in urothelial cancer were the focus of an exploratory multi-omic analysis. Pretreatment tumor samples, along with matched peripheral blood serially collected before and after atezolizumab treatment, were subjected to TCR sequencing. Durable clinical benefit was defined as progression-free survival longer than 6 months, and TCR features were also tested against progression-free and overall survival. In the same patients, whole exome sequencing and RNA sequencing of pretreatment tumors were performed in addition to TCR sequencing. Under 10 patients achieved durable clinical benefit and 20 did not. Approximately 30 patients had pretreatment blood TCR-seq, some 25 had at least one posttreatment blood collection, and some 25 had tumor TCR-seq.

The time point label for this specimen denotes: peripheral blood 6 weeks after treatment start. The cohort comprised more than 25 patients with locally advanced or metastatic urothelial carcinoma treated at Memorial Sloan Kettering on a trial protocol. Peripheral blood mononuclear cells were collected from each patient pretreatment and during treatment, giving between 1 and 8 total time points per patient. The Qiagen DNeasy Blood extraction kit was used to purify genomic DNA from total PBMCs and from tumor samples. PBMCs were collected pretreatment and during treatment, and were isolated and stored as previously described. Study-wide conclusions, independent of this receptor: At 3 weeks after the start of treatment, tumor-associated TCR clones in peripheral blood had expanded more in patients with durable benefit (n ≈ 22, p = 0.022). Because the sample size was small (n ≈ 30) and many exploratory analyses were performed, the results are intended to be hypothesis-generating. A pretreatment peripheral blood TCR clonality below the median was linked to improved progression-free and overall survival.

The junction carries 4 bases between V and J, which are trimmed by 1 base and 5 bases respectively. Based on the germline V gene, the CDR1 and CDR2 sequences are MGHDK and SYGVNS. Reading from cysteine to phenylalanine, the CDR3 counts 12 amino acids. Only CDR3 DNA remains: 36 bases, in frame from the first base. Synthetic TCR analog templates were spiked into each PCR to estimate absolute template abundance from read counts. TCRbeta CDR3 regions were amplified from genomic DNA with bias-controlled V and J gene primers using the immunoSEQ assay. Sequencing of rearranged TCRbeta segments was performed at approximately 20X coverage. On the study's bioinformatics: Sequencing errors were corrected by clustering and CDR3s were annotated against IMGT to assign V, D and J genes. Only productive TCRbeta rearrangements were used in downstream analyses, excluding out-of-frame or stop-codon sequences. Clonality was computed as one minus Shannon entropy normalized by the log of the number of unique productive sequences. Fisher's exact test with Benjamini-Hochberg correction, using a cutoff of adjusted p below 0.01, was how clones that differed between time points or between blood and tumor were identified. What TCRdb holds here is the immuneACCESS table cut down to in-frame rearrangements. Part of the clones is not present; checked against another copy, under half of the missing clones reflect an unresolved V gene, and the others are unexplained. The V and J calls and clone size are taken from that table; D and trimming were inferred from the DNA. In this sample the table shows 40,000 to 50,000 clones, 70% to 90% of which occur a single time. 8.5% to 12% of the sample belongs to the ten largest clones.

To note about this clone: Its antigen is not yet known. There are no base qualities to consult, and no much larger clone falls within one base.

The V and J segments used are TRBV25-1 and TRBJ2-3, with no confident D gene call. The TCR was taken from a man between 60 and 75 years old with urothelial cancer. Sequencing was performed on PBMCs, taken around atezolizumab (anti-PD-L1) treatment. The CDR3 reads as follows: CASSEFRDTQYF. The DNA is TGTGCCAGCAGTGAATTCCGAGATACGCAGTATTTT. The CDR3 plus the reference TRBV25-1 and TRBJ2-3 genes for the other parts give the full variable domain: EADIYQTPRYLVIGTGKKITLECSQTMGHDKMYWYQQDPGMELHLIHYSYGVNSTEKGDLSSESTVSRIRTEHFPLTLESARPSHTSQYLCASSEFRDTQYFGPGTRLTVL.